This TCR beta chain was recovered during a study of T cell responses to AZD1222 COVID-19 vaccine. Method: immunoSEQ multiplex PCR; TCRdb's copy keeps in-frame clones and lacks some. Of under 200,000 clones in the sample, more than 80% were seen once. Study-wide findings and caveats: Seropositivity was recorded at baseline in only six AZD1222 recipients. At 160-218 and 743-854, vaccine-associated CD4 TCRs were dominant, and they spanned spike. Repertoire sampling occurred only after the peak T cell response. Recipients of two AZD1222 doses showed rising Spike-specific TCR breadth and depth.

This clone appeared a single time. The antigen is unknown. The V gene lost 2 bases and the J gene lost 5 bases, with 18 bases spanning the gap. Per the germline V gene, CDR1 is LGHNA and CDR2 is YNFKEQ. CDR3 size: 17 residues. The specimen comprised peripheral blood, sampled 28 days after the second dose of the MenACWY control vaccine. The clonotype comes from an adult who received the MenACWY meningococcal vaccine as a control. The V and J genes are TRBV4-2 and TRBJ1-4, with D maybe TRBD1 (6 bases). The CDR3 sequence is CASSQQAYRAQNEKLFF. The DNA of the CDR3 is TGTGCCAGCAGCCAACAAGCATACAGGGCCCAGAATGAAAAACTGTTTTTT.